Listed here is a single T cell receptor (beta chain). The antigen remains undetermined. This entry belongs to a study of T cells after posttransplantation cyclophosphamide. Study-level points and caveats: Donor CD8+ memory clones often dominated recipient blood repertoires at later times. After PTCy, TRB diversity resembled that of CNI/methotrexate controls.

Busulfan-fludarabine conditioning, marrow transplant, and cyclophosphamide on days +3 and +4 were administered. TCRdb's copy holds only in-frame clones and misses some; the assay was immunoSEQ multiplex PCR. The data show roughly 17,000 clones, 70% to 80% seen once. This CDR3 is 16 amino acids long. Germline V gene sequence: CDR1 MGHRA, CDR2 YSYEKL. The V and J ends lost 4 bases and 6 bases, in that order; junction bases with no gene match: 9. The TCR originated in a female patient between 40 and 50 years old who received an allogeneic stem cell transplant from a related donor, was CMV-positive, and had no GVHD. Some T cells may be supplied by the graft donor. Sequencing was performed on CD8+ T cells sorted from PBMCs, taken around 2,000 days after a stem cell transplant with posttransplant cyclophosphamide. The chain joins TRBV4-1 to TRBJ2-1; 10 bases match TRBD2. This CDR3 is CASSPGGERGGNEQFF. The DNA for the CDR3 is TGCGCCAGCAGCCCGGGCGGCGAGCGGGGGGGCAATGAGCAGTTCTTC.